This TCR beta chain was observed in a study of T-cell reconstitution after alpha-beta-depleted transplantation in children. Preparation of the TCRbeta library involved a method that used unique molecular identifiers. TCRdb reprocessed the PCR reads with MiXCR, giving one entry per CDR3 protein. The table shows 280,000 or so distinct CDR3 sequences, with roughly 12% occurring only once. At least ten counts were recorded for this clonotype. What it recognizes is unknown. From germline, CDR1 is SGHRS and CDR2 YFSETQ. The CDR3 is made up of 15 amino acids. The V gene lost 0 bases and the J gene lost 4 bases, with 10 bases spanning the gap. The study's findings and limits: Newly produced T cells mostly accounted for T-cell counts and diversity one year post-transplant.

This sequence originates from a male patient under 10 years old who had a stem cell transplant for chronic granulomatous disease, so the T cells may come from the graft donor. V usage is TRBV5-1 and J usage is TRBJ2-2; maybe TRBD1 (6 bases). The material was peripheral blood, obtained 180 days after TCRalphabeta/CD19-depleted stem cell transplant. The CDR3, as DNA: TGCGCCAGCAGCTTGGGTCGCAGGGGCACCGGGGAGCTGTTTTTT. This gives the protein CASSLGRRGTGELFF.